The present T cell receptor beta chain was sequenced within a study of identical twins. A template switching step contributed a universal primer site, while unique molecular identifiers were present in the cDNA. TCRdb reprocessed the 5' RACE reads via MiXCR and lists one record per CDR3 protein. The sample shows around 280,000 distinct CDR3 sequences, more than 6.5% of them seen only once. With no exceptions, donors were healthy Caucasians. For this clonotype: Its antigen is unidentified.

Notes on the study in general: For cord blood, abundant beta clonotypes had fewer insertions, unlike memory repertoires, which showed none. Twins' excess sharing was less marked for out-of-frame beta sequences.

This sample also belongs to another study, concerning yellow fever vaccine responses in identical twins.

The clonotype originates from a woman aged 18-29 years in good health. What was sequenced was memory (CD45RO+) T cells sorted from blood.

CDR3 in DNA: TGTGCCAGCAGCCAATGGGCAGGTTCGGACATTCAGTACTTC. This codes for CASSQWAGSDIQYF. The V gene is TRBV3-1, the J gene TRBJ2-4; D is ambiguous. Per the germline V gene, CDR1 is LGHDT and CDR2 is YNNKEL (reference sequence). The ends were cut back, 2 bases at V and 8 bases at J, with 13 bases in the middle. The CDR3 totals 14 residues.